This TCR beta chain came from a study of cytomegalovirus exposure and HLA in healthy donors. With 60 Vbeta and 13 Jbeta primers, the PCR was carried out. This table comes from immunoSEQ multiplex PCR, and its TCRdb copy is limited to in-frame clones, with some not included. Here the sample spans around 170,000 clones, over 70% being singletons. The CDR3 is 13 residues long. V was pared by 4 bases and J by 5 bases, with 3 bases of the junction left unmatched. Germline assignment: CDR1 SGHTA and CDR2 FQGTGA. The chain joins TRBV7-3 to TRBJ2-3, with 7 bases aligning to TRBD1. The sequenced sample consisted of PBMCs. This receptor was identified in a man aged 40-50 years in good health and CMV-seronegative. CDR3 DNA: TGTGCCAGCAGCTCACAGGGGCAAGATACGCAGTATTTT. Its protein product is CASSSQGQDTQYF.